The entry below describes one TCR beta chain. Under the authors' procedure: Reference gene primer amplification gave nucleated cell count estimates. Assay: immunoSEQ multiplex PCR; the TCRdb copy retains only in-frame clones and omits some. That table is the source of V, J and clone size, and D and trimming were worked out from the DNA. The sample holds about 210,000 clones, approximately 90% seen once. This sample was taken from a study of blood T cell repertoires in COVID-19. Turning to the study itself: T cells, B-cell-depleted T cells, or PBMCs provided the cDNA or gDNA that served as material.

Trimming removed 7 bases from V and 5 bases from J, with 5 bases in between. The CDR3 runs to 10 residues. CDR1 and CDR2 from the germline V gene are MDHEN and SYDVKM. The receptor's source is a man aged 70 or older with acute or convalescent COVID-19. The J gene is TRBJ2-5, the V gene TRBV28, with no clear D. Sequenced sample: peripheral blood. The CDR3 sequence: CASMEETQYF. The CDR3 nucleotides read TGTGCCAGCATGGAGGAGACCCAGTACTTC. The entire variable domain, with the rest obtained from reference TRBV28 and TRBJ2-5, is as follows: DVKVTQSSRYLVKRTGEKVFLECVQDMDHENMFWYRQDPGLGLRLIYFSYDVKMKEKGDIPEGYSVSREKKERFSLILESASTNQTSMYLCASMEETQYFGPGTRLLVL.